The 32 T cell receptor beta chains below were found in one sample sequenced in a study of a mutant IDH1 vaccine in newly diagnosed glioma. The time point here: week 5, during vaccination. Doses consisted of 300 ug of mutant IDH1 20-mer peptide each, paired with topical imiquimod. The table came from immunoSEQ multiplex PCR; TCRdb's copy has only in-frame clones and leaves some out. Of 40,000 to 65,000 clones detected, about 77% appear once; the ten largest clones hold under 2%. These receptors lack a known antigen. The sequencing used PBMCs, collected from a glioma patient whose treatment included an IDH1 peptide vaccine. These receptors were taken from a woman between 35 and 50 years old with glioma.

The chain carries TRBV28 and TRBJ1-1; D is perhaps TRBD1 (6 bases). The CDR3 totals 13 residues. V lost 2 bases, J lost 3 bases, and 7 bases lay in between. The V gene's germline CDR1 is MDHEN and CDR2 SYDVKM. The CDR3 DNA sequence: TGTGCCAGCAGTTTAGGACAGTACACTGAAGCTTTCTTT. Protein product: CASSLGQYTEAFF.

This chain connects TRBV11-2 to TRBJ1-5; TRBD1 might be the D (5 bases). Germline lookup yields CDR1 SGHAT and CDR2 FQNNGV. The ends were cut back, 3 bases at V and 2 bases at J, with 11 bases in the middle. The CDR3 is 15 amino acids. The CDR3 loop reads CASSFGGWGNQPQHF. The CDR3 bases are TGTGCCAGCAGCTTCGGGGGATGGGGCAATCAGCCCCAGCATTTT.

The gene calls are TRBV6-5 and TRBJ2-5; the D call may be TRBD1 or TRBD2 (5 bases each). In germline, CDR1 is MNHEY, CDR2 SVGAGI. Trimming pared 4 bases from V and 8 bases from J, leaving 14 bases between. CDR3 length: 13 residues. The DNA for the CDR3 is TGTGCCAGCAGTTCACGGGGACGGGGTACCCAGTACTTC. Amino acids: CASSSRGRGTQYF.

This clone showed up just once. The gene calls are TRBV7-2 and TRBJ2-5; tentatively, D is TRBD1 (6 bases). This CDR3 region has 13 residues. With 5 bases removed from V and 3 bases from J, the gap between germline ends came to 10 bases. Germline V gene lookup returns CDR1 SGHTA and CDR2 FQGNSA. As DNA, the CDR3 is TGTGCCAGCAGCCCCCCAGGGGAAGAGACCCAGTACTTC. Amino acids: CASSPPGEETQYF. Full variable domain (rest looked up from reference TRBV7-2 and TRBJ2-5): GAGVSQSPSNKVTEKGKDVELRCDPISGHTALYWYRQSLGQGLEFLIYFQGNSAPDKSGLPSDRFSAERTGGSVSTLTIQRTQQEDSAVYLCASSPPGEETQYFGPGTRLLVL.

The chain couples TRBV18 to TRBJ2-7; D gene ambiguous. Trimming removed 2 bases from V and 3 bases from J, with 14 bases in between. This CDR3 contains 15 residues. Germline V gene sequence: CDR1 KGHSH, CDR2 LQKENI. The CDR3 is CASSPGDRKVYEQYF. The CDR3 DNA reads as TGTGCCAGCTCACCAGGTGACCGGAAGGTCTACGAGCAGTACTTC.

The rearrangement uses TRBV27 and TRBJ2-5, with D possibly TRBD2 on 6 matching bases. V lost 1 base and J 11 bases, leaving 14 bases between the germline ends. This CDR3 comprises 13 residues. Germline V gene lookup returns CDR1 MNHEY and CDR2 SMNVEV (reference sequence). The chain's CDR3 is CASSLWRTREQYF. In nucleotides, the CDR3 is TGTGCCAGCAGTTTATGGCGGACCCGGGAGCAGTACTTC.

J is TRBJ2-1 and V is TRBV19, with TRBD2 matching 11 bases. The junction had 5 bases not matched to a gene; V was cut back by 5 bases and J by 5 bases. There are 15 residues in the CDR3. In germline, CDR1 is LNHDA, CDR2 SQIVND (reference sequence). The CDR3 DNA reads TGTGCCAGTAGTCCAGGGACTAGCGGCAACAATGAGCAGTTCTTC. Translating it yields CASSPGTSGNNEQFF.

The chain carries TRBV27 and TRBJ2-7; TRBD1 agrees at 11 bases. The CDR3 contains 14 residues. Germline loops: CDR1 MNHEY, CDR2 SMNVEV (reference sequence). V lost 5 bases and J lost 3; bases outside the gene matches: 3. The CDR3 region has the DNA TGTGCCAGCAGTGTCGGGACAGGGGGCTACGAGCAGTACTTC. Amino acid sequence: CASSVGTGGYEQYF.

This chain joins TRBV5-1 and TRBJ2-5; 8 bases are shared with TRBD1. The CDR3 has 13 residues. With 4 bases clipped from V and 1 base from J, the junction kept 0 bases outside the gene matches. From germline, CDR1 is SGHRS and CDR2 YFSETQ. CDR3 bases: TGCGCCAGCAGCGGACAGGGCCAAGAGACCCAGTACTTC. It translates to CASSGQGQETQYF.

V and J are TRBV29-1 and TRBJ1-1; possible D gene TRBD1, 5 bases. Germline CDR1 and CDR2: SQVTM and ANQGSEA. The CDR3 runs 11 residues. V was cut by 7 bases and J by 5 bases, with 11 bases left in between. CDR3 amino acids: CSDKGFTEAFF. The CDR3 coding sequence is TGCAGCGACAAGGGGTTTACTGAAGCTTTCTTT.

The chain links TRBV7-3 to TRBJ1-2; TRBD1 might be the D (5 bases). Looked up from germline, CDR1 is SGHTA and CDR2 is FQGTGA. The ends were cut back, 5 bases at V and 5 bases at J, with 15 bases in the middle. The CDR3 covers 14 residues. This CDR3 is CASSPGTGRYGYTF. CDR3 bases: TGTGCCAGCAGCCCCGGGACGGGCCGATATGGCTACACCTTC.

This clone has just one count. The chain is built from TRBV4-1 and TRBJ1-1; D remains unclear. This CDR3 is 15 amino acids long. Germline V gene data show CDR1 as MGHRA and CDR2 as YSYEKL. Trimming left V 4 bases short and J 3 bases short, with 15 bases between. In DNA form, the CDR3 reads TGCGCCAGCAGCCCGAACCCAGAAAGAGACACTGAAGCTTTCTTT. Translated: CASSPNPERDTEAFF.

The CDR3 reads CSVIRDGSGTDTQYF. The CDR3 nucleotides are TGCAGCGTTATTAGAGATGGTTCGGGCACAGATACGCAGTATTTT. The chain uses TRBV29-1 and TRBJ2-3; D ambiguous. The CDR3 runs to 15 residues. The V end was cut by 5 bases, the J end by 1 base, with 16 bases between. Germline CDR1 reads SQVTM; CDR2 reads ANQGSEA.

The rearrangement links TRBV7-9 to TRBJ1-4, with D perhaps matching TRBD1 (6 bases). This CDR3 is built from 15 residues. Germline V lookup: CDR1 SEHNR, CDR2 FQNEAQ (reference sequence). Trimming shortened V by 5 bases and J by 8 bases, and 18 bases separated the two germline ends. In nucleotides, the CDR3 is TGTGCCAGCAGCCTCTCGGGGGCCCGAAACGAAAAACTGTTTTTT. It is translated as CASSLSGARNEKLFF.

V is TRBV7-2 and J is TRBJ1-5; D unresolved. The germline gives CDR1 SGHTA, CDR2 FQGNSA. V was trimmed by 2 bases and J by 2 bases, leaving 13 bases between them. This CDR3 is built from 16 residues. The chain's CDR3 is CASSLCPAGCNQPQHF. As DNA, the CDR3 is TGTGCCAGCAGCTTATGCCCCGCAGGATGCAATCAGCCCCAGCATTTT.

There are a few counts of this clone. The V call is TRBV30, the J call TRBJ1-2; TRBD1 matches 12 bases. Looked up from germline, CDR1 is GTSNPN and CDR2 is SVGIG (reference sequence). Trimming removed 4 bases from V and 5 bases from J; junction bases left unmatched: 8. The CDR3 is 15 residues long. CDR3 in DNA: TGTGCCTGGACCGTGGGACAGGGGGCGCGATATGGCTACACCTTC. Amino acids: CAWTVGQGARYGYTF.

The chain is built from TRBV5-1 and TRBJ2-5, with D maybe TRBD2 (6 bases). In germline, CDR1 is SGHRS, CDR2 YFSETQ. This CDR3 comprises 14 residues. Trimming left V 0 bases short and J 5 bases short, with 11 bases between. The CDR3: CASSLGGDTETQYF. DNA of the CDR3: TGCGCCAGCAGCTTGGGGGGGGATACGGAGACCCAGTACTTC.

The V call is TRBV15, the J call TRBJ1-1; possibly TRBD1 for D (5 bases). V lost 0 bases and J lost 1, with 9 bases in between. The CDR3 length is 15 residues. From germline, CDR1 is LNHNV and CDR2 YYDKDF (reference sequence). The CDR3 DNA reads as TGTGCCACCAGCAGAGATAGGGGAGGGAACACTGAAGCTTTCTTT. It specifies CATSRDRGGNTEAFF.

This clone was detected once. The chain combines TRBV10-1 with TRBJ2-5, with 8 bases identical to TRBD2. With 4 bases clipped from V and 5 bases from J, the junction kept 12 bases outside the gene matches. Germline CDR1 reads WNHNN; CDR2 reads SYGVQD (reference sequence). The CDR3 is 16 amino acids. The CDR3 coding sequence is TGCGCCAGCAGTGGAGGGGCAGCGGGGGAAAGGGAGACCCAGTACTTC. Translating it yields CASSGGAAGERETQYF.

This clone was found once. The CDR3 spells CASSKLDRSNTEAFF. For the CDR3, the DNA is TGTGCCAGCAGCAAACTGGACAGGTCGAACACTGAAGCTTTCTTT. This chain links TRBV21-1 with TRBJ1-1; TRBD1 was called by the table and not checked on the DNA. TRBV21-1 counts as a pseudogene. The CDR3 loop spans 15 amino acids.

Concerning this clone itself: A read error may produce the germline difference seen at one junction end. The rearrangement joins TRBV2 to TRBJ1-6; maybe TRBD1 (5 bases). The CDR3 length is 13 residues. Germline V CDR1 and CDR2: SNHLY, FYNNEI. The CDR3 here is CASREVRVSPLHF. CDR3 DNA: TGTGCCAGCAGAGAAGTCAGGGTTTCACCCCTCCACTTT.

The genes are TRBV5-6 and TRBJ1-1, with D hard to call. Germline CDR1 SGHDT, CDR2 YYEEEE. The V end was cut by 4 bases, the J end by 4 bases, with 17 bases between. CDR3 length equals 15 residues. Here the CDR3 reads CASSTPGGGRTEAFF. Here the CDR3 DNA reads TGTGCCAGCAGCACTCCGGGAGGAGGGCGCACTGAAGCTTTCTTT.

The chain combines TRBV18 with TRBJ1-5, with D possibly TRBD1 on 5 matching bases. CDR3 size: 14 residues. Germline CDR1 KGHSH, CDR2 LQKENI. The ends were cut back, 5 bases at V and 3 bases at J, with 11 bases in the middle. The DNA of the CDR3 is TGTGCCAGCTCAGAGGGACGGATCAATCAGCCCCAGCATTTT. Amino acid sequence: CASSEGRINQPQHF. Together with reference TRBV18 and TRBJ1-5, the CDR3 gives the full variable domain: NAGVMQNPRHLVRRRGQEARLRCSPMKGHSHVYWYRQLPEEGLKFMVYLQKENIIDESGMPKERFSAEFPKEGPSILRIQQVVRGDSAAYFCASSEGRINQPQHFGDGTRLSIL.

CDR3 sequence reads: CASPVGWGGNSPMKTSTDTQYF. Written as DNA, the CDR3 is TGTGCCAGCCCAGTCGGGTGGGGTGGGAACTCTCCGATGAAGACTAGCACAGATACGCAGTATTTT. V and J are TRBV27 and TRBJ2-3; the D is unclear. CDR1 MNHEY and CDR2 SMNVEV come from the germline V gene (reference sequence). The CDR3 has 22 amino acids. V shed 8 bases and J shed 0 bases, with 36 bases lying between them.

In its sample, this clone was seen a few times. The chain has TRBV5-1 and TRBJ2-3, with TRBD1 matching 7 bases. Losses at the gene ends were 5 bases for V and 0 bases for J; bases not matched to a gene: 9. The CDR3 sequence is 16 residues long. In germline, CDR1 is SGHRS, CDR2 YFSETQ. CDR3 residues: CASRPPGTESTDTQYF. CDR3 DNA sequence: TGCGCCAGCAGGCCTCCCGGGACAGAGAGCACAGATACGCAGTATTTT.

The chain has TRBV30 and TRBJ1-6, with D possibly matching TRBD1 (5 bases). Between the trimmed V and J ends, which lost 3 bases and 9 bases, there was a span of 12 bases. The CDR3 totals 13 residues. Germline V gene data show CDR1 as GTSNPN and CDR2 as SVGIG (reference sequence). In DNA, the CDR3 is TGTGCCTGGAGGCAGGGAGCACGTTCACCCCTCCACTTT. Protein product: CAWRQGARSPLHF.

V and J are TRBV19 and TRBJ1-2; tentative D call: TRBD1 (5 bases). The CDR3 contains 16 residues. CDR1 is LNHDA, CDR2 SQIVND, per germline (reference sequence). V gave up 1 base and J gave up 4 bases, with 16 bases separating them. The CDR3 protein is CASSIGGTSIIYGYTF. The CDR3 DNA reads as TGTGCCAGTAGTATAGGTGGGACTTCGATCATCTATGGCTACACCTTC. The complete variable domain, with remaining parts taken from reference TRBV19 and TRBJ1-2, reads DGGITQSPKYLFRKEGQNVTLSCEQNLNHDAMYWYRQDPGQGLRLIYYSQIVNDFQKGDIAEGYSVSREKKESFPLTVTSAQKNPTAFYLCASSIGGTSIIYGYTFGSGTRLTVV.

Here the CDR3 reads CASSPASGDTQYF. The CDR3 nucleotides are TGTGCCAGTAGCCCAGCCTCTGGGGATACGCAGTATTTT. The chain links TRBV7-2 to TRBJ2-3; no clear D gene. Trimming removed 9 bases at V and 6 bases at J, with 16 bases between. CDR1 is SGHTA and CDR2 is FQGNSA in the germline V gene. CDR3 length equals 13 residues.

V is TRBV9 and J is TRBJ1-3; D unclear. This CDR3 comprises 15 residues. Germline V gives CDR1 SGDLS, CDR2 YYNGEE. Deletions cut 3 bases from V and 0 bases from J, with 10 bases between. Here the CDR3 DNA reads TGTGCCAGCAGCGCCAGCCTTAGCTCTGGAAACACCATATATTTT. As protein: CASSASLSSGNTIYF. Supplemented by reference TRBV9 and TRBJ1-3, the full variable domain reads DSGVTQTPKHLITATGQRVTLRCSPRSGDLSVYWYQQSLDQGLQFLIQYYNGEERAKGNILERFSAQQFPDLHSELNLSSLELGDSALYFCASSASLSSGNTIYFGEGSWLTVV.

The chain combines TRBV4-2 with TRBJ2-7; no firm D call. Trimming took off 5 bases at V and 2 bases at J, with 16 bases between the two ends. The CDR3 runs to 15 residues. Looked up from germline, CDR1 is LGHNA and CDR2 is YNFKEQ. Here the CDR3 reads CASSSDGFSPYEQYF. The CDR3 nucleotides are TGTGCCAGCAGCTCCGACGGTTTCTCCCCCTACGAGCAGTACTTC.

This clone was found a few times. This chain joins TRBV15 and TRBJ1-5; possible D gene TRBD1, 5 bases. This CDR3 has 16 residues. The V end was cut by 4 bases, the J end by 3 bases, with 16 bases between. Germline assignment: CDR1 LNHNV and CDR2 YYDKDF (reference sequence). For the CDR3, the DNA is TGTGCCACCAGCACCACGACCGGGGCCCCCAATCAGCCCCAGCATTTT. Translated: CATSTTTGAPNQPQHF.

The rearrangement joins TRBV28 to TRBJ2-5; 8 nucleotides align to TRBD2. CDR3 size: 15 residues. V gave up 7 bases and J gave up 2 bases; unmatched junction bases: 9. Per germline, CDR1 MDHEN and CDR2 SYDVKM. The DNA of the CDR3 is TGTGCCAGCATTAGCCAGCGGGGGCATCAAGAGACCCAGTACTTC. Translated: CASISQRGHQETQYF.